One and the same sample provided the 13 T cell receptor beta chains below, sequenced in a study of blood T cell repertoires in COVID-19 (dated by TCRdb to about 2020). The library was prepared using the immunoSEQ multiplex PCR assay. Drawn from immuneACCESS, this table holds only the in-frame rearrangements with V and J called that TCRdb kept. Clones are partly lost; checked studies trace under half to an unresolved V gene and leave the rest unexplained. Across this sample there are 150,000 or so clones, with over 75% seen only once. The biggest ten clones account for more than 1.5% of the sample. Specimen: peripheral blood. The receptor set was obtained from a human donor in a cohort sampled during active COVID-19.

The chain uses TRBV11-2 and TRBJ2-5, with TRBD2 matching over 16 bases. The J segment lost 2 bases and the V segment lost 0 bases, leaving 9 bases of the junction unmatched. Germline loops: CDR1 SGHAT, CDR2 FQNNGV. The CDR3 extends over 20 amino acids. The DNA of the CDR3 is TGTGCCAGCAGCTTAGATTTTAGGGGACTAGCGGGAGGGCTGCAAGAGACCCAGTACTTC. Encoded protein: CASSLDFRGLAGGLQETQYF. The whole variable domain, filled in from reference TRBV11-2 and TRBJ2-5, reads EAGVAQSPRYKIIEKRQSVAFWCNPISGHATLYWYQQILGQGPKLLIQFQNNGVVDDSQLPKDRFSAERLKGVDSTLKIQPAKLEDSAVYLCASSLDFRGLAGGLQETQYFGPGTRLLVL.

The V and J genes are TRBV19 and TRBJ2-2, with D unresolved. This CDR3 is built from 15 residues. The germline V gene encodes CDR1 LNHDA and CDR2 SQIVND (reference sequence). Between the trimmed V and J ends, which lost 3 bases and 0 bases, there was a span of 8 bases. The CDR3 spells CASSIGSANTGELFF. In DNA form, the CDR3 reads TGTGCCAGTAGTATCGGCAGCGCGAACACCGGGGAGCTGTTTTTT.

This chain's CDR3 is CASQRGGDEKLFF. CDR3 nucleotide sequence: TGCGCCTCCCAGAGGGGGGGGGATGAAAAACTGTTTTTT. V is TRBV5-1 and J is TRBJ1-4, with a weak D call TRBD1 (6 bases). The CDR3 contains 13 residues. V was shortened by 10 bases and J by 6 bases, with 16 bases between the two germline ends. Germline V lookup: CDR1 SGHRS, CDR2 YFSETQ.

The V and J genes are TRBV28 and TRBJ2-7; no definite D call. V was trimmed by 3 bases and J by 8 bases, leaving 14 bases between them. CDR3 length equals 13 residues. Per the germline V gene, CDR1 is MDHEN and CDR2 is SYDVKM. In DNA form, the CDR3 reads TGTGCCAGCAGTTTTGGAGTTCCAGCCCAGCAGTACTTC. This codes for CASSFGVPAQQYF. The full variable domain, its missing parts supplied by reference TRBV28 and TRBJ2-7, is DVKVTQSSRYLVKRTGEKVFLECVQDMDHENMFWYRQDPGLGLRLIYFSYDVKMKEKGDIPEGYSVSREKKERFSLILESASTNQTSMYLCASSFGVPAQQYFGPGTRLTVT.

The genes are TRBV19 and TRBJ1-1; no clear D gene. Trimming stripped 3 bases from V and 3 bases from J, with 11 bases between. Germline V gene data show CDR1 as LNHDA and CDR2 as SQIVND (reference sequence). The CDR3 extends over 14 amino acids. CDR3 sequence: CASSIADRDTEAFF. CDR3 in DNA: TGTGCCAGTAGTATTGCAGACCGGGACACTGAAGCTTTCTTT.

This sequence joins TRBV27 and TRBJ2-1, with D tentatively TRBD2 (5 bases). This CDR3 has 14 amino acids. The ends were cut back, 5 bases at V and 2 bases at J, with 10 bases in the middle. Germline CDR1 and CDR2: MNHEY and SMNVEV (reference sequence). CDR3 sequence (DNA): TGTGCCAGCAGTCTCGGGATGCCCTACAATGAGCAGTTCTTC. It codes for CASSLGMPYNEQFF.

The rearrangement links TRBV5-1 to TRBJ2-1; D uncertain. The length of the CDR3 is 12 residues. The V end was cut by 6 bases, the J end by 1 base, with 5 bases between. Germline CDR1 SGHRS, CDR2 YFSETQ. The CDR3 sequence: CASMRSYNEQFF. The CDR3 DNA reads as TGCGCCAGCATGAGATCCTACAATGAGCAGTTCTTC.

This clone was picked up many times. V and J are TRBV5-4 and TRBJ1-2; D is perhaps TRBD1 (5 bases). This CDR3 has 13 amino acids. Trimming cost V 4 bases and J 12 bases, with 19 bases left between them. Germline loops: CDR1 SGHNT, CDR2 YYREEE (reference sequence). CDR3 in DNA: TGTGCCAGCAGCCAGGGCGGCACTCGCGTCAACACCTTC. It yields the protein CASSQGGTRVNTF.

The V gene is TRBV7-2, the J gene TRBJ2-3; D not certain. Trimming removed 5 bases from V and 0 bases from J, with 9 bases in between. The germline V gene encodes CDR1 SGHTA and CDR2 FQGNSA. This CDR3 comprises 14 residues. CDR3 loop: CASSLSESTDTQYF. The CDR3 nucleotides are TGTGCCAGCAGCCTTAGTGAAAGCACAGATACGCAGTATTTT.

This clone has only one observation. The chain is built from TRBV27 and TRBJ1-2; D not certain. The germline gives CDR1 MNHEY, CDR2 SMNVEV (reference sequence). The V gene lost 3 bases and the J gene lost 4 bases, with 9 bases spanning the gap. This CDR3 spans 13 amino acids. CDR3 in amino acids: CASSLRFGYGYTF. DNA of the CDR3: TGTGCCAGCAGTTTGAGGTTTGGCTATGGCTACACCTTC.

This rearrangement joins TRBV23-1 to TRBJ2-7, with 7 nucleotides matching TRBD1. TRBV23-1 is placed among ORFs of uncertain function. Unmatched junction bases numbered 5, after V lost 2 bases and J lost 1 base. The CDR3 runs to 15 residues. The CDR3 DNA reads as TGCGCCAGCAGTCAACCTGACAGGGATTCCTACGAGCAGTACTTC. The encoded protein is CASSQPDRDSYEQYF.

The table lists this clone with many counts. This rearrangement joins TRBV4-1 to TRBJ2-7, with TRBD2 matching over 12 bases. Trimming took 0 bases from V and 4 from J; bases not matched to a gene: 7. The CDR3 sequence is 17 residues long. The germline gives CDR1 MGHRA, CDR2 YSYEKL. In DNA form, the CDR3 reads TGCGCCAGCAGCCAAGAAGTATGGACTAGCGGGGCGTACGAGCAGTACTTC. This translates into CASSQEVWTSGAYEQYF.

CDR3 nucleotides: TGTGCCACGCGGGACGGACAGGGTTATGGCTACACCTTC. This sequence encodes CATRDGQGYGYTF. V usage is TRBV24-1 and J usage is TRBJ1-2; TRBD1 aligns across 8 bases. The V segment lost 10 bases and the J segment 5 bases; nucleotides outside the gene matches: 8. Germline assignment: CDR1 KGHDR and CDR2 SFDVKD. The length of the CDR3 is 13 residues.